This TCR beta chain was documented in a study of blood T cell repertoires in COVID-19 (dated by TCRdb to about 2020). With respect to the entire study: The collaborator samples originated in the United States, Italy and Spain and spanned the acute and convalescent phases of COVID-19. The prospective study material was composed of cDNA or gDNA derived from T cells, B-cell-depleted T cells, or PBMCs. The dataset comprised deeply sampled blood TCRbeta repertoires from subjects exposed to, actively infected with, or recovered from COVID-19. The repertoires were released in a freely available public database meant as a resource for research on the immune response to SARS-CoV-2. Samples were obtained from the ongoing ImmuneRACE study (first 160 participants) and from over 1,000 subjects provided by 6 global collaborators. Nearly every sample came with metadata listing a de-identified subject ID, COVID-19 status, age in years and sex. Where available, HLA class I and class II types were taken from metadata supplied by the sample provider and were not determined by assay-based typing. General study outcomes and caveats: The amount of clinical and demographic metadata varied by source and participant and was provided uncurated.

There are 14 amino acids in the CDR3, from cysteine to phenylalanine inclusive. Solely the CDR3 DNA is kept, with 42 bases framed from the first base. V is shortened by 5 bases, J by 7 bases, and the region joining them spans 15 bases. The germline V gene specifies SGHTA as CDR1 and FQGNSA as CDR2. TCRbeta CDR3 regions were amplified from genomic DNA using the immunoSEQ Assay, a bias-controlled multiplex PCR. Turning to the authors' computational methods: The number of nucleated cells in each sample was estimated by amplification of reference gene primers within the assay. To quantify the absolute abundance of each unique TCRbeta CDR3 rearrangement, sequence reads were collapsed and filtered. For each sample, productive Simpson clonality was calculated by taking the square root of Simpson's diversity index across productive rearrangements. TCRdb took this table from immuneACCESS and kept in-frame rearrangements with V and J called. Such tables lack part of the clones; where checked against another copy, unresolved V genes explain under half of the gap, and the rest is unexplained. V, J and clone size are taken as reported in that table, and D and trimming were inferred from the DNA itself. The sample includes some 320,000 clones, with 90% observed a single time. The leading ten clones occupy 2.6% of the sample.

Participants in the prospective study were aged roughly 18 to 95 years, lived in approximately 26 United States geographic areas, and enrolled through a virtual design. To assign participants to cohorts, the prospective study relied on clinical history that participants themselves reported in a screening survey and a study questionnaire. For ImmuneRACE Cohort 3, a participant was defined as recovered based on two consecutive negative NP/OP PCR tests, clearance by a healthcare professional, or resolution of symptoms. In the prospective study, whole blood, serum and a nasopharyngeal or oropharyngeal swab were collected from each participant by mobile phlebotomists. Participants in the prospective study had the option to provide additional blood draws and questionnaires over a 2-month period. Prospective study blood samples were shipped either frozen or at room temperature before DNA extraction. Worth noting for this clone: What this receptor recognizes is not known. Nothing much larger sits one base from this clone, and base qualities are not available.

This TCR came from a man between 60 and 70 years old who had recovered from COVID-19. Specimen: PBMCs or T cells enriched from blood (not recorded which). Recombination joined TRBV7-2 with TRBJ1-5, with TRBD1 tentatively as D gene (6 bases match). The CDR3 reads as follows: CASSPGGPAQPQHF. The nucleotide sequence reads as follows: TGTGCCAGCAGCCCCGGGGGGCCCGCCCAGCCCCAGCATTTT.